Following are 32 T cell receptor beta chains from one sample sequenced in a study of cytomegalovirus exposure and HLA in healthy donors. The PCR made use of 60 Vbeta and 13 Jbeta primers. TCRdb keeps only in-frame clones here, not all; method: immunoSEQ multiplex PCR. The sample has 200,000 to 300,000 clones; 84% are singletons. The sample taken for sequencing was PBMCs. These receptors were obtained from a woman aged 35 to 49 in good health and CMV-seropositive.

This sequence joins TRBV27 and TRBJ2-1; 7 bases align to TRBD1. CDR3 size: 16 residues. V gave up 6 bases and J gave up 4 bases; unmatched junction bases: 12. Germline V lookup: CDR1 MNHEY, CDR2 SMNVEV (reference sequence). The CDR3 loop is CASSLGTVDFYNEQFF. CDR3 DNA: TGTGCCAGCAGCCTTGGGACAGTAGATTTTTACAATGAGCAGTTCTTC.

This clone was seen a single time. In nucleotides, the CDR3 is TGTGCCAGCAGCCCCCGGGGTAGCGGGAGGTCGGCAGATACGCAGTATTTT. Translating it yields CASSPRGSGRSADTQYF. This sequence joins TRBV7-3 and TRBJ2-3, with 10 nucleotides matching TRBD2. J gave up 4 bases and V 5 bases, and 12 bases lay outside the gene matches. The CDR3 is 17 amino acids. Per germline, CDR1 SGHTA and CDR2 FQGTGA. The full variable domain, its missing parts supplied by reference TRBV7-3 and TRBJ2-3, is GAGVSQTPSNKVTEKGKYVELRCDPISGHTALYWYRQSLGQGPEFLIYFQGTGAADDSGLPNDRFFAVRPEGSVSTLKIQRTERGDSAVYLCASSPRGSGRSADTQYFGPGTRLTVL.

The genes are TRBV2 and TRBJ2-3, with D hard to call. The CDR3 loop spans 13 amino acids. The ends were cut back, 7 bases at V and 2 bases at J, with 10 bases in the middle. In germline, CDR1 is SNHLY, CDR2 FYNNEI. The CDR3 DNA sequence: TGTGCCAGCAACCGAGACTTCACAGATACGCAGTATTTT. Translated: CASNRDFTDTQYF.

This clone was recorded only once. V and J are TRBV6-4 and TRBJ2-3; 15 bases match TRBD2. CDR3 length: 18 amino acids. CDR1 MRHNA and CDR2 SNTAGT come from the germline V gene. The V and J ends lost 5 bases and 6 bases, in that order; junction bases with no gene match: 12. CDR3 protein: CASSPTAGLAGGGDTQYF. The CDR3 DNA reads as TGTGCCAGCAGTCCTACAGCGGGACTAGCGGGAGGAGGTGATACGCAGTATTTT.

This chain links TRBV6-5 with TRBJ2-2, with D tentatively TRBD1 (6 bases). The germline gives CDR1 MNHEY, CDR2 SVGAGI. This CDR3 has 15 residues. V lost 8 bases and J lost 2, with 15 bases in between. The CDR3 DNA follows: TGTGCCAGCGGCATACAGGGCTCCAACACCGGGGAGCTGTTTTTT. It is translated as CASGIQGSNTGELFF.

The rearrangement uses TRBV7-9 and TRBJ2-3; no clear D. The CDR3 covers 12 residues. Germline V CDR1 and CDR2: SEHNR, FQNEAQ (reference sequence). V gave up 5 bases and J gave up 9 bases, with 12 bases separating them. CDR3 nucleotides: TGTGCCAGCAGCCCGGTGAGCAACACGCAGTATTTT. Translation: CASSPVSNTQYF.

The genes are TRBV6-5 and TRBJ1-4; a weak D match, TRBD1 (5 bases). Trimming took 6 bases from V and 4 from J, leaving 12 bases between them. This CDR3 contains 14 residues. The germline gives CDR1 MNHEY, CDR2 SVGAGI. CDR3 nucleotide sequence: TGTGCCAGCAGCCCGGGGGGGTATAATGAAAAACTGTTTTTT. It encodes CASSPGGYNEKLFF.

The CDR3 region is CASSSQGEGGYTF. CDR3 DNA: TGTGCCAGCAGCTCACAGGGGGAAGGTGGCTACACCTTC. V gene TRBV28 combines with J gene TRBJ1-2, with 8 bases fitting TRBD1. Germline trimming cut 6 bases from V and 7 bases from J; bases unmatched to any gene: 7. Germline values: CDR1 MDHEN, CDR2 SYDVKM. The CDR3 has 13 residues.

The genes are TRBV4-3 and TRBJ1-4; TRBD1 might be the D (6 bases). Between the trimmed V and J ends, which lost 0 bases and 5 bases, there was a span of 19 bases. In germline, CDR1 is LGHNA, CDR2 YSLEER. The CDR3 extends over 18 amino acids. The CDR3 DNA reads as TGCGCCAGCAGCCAAGAGGTTTCTGGAGACAGGTCGAATGAAAAACTGTTTTTT. This gives the protein CASSQEVSGDRSNEKLFF.

The count of this clone is one. The J gene is TRBJ2-7, the V gene TRBV28; 8 positions match TRBD2. With V trimmed by 4 bases and J by 0 bases, 8 bases remained unmatched. This CDR3 comprises 16 residues. The germline CDR1 and CDR2 sequences are MDHEN and SYDVKM. The CDR3 bases are TGTGCCAGCAGTTCCCTAGCGGGCTCAAGCTCCTACGAGCAGTACTTC. Translated: CASSSLAGSSSYEQYF.

The J gene is TRBJ1-4, the V gene TRBV7-6; 8 nucleotides line up with TRBD1. Germline CDR1 is SGHVS and CDR2 is FNYEAQ. V gave up 1 base and J gave up 6 bases; unmatched junction bases: 1. This CDR3 comprises 14 residues. The CDR3, as DNA: TGTGCCAGCAGCTTAGGACAGGGGTATGAAAAACTGTTTTTT. This gives the protein CASSLGQGYEKLFF.

The chain uses TRBV9 and TRBJ1-3; 7 bases agree with TRBD1. V shed 5 bases and J 0 bases; nucleotides not matched to a gene: 14. Germline V gene data show CDR1 as SGDLS and CDR2 as YYNGEE. The CDR3 length is 18 residues. CDR3 residues: CASSPDTPGTVSGNTIYF. DNA of the CDR3: TGTGCCAGCAGTCCCGACACCCCTGGGACAGTCTCTGGAAACACCATATATTTT.

This clone was seen only a few times. The chain carries TRBV5-6 and TRBJ1-1, with D possibly being TRBD1 (6 bases). V shed 4 bases and J shed 6 bases, with 10 bases lying between them. Looked up from germline, CDR1 is SGHDT and CDR2 is YYEEEE. The CDR3 length is 12 residues. The CDR3 DNA reads TGTGCCAGCAGCGCACAGGGCCCTGAAGCTTTCTTT. Protein product: CASSAQGPEAFF.

The gene calls are TRBV2 and TRBJ2-3, with TRBD2 identical over 15 bases. This CDR3 is built from 16 residues. V was pared by 3 bases and J by 4 bases, with 2 bases of the junction left unmatched. Germline loops: CDR1 SNHLY, CDR2 FYNNEI. CDR3 in amino acids: CASSDRTSGRADTQYF. The CDR3 DNA reads as TGTGCCAGCAGTGACCGGACTAGCGGGAGGGCAGATACGCAGTATTTT.

This rearrangement joins TRBV6-1 to TRBJ1-5; D possibly corresponds to TRBD1 (6 bases). Germline assignment: CDR1 MNHNS and CDR2 SASEGT. Between the trimmed V and J ends, which lost 7 bases and 7 bases, there was a span of 20 bases. The CDR3 length is 15 residues. This CDR3 is CASIAPLGQEQPQHF. The CDR3 bases are TGTGCCAGCATCGCACCGTTGGGACAAGAACAGCCCCAGCATTTT.

The chain links TRBV30 to TRBJ2-1; no firm D call. The germline CDR1 and CDR2 sequences are GTSNPN and SVGIG (reference sequence). The V end lost 0 bases, the J end lost 7 bases, and 13 bases lay between the germline ends. This CDR3 is 14 amino acids long. The CDR3 DNA reads TGTGCCTGGAGTGTAGGCGGCTCCTTAAATGAGCAGTTCTTC. It encodes CAWSVGGSLNEQFF.

This clone was seen only once. The chain carries TRBV6-5 and TRBJ2-1, with TRBD2 matching over 10 bases. The CDR3 totals 16 residues. Looked up from germline, CDR1 is MNHEY and CDR2 is SVGAGI. V lost 3 bases to trimming and J lost 3 bases; unmatched junction nucleotides: 5. The CDR3 coding sequence is TGTGCCAGCAGTTATACCGCTAGCGGGAGCTACAATGAGCAGTTCTTC. This translates into CASSYTASGSYNEQFF.

The count of this clone is one. The chain carries TRBV18 and TRBJ2-2; tentatively, D is TRBD1 (6 bases). Trimming took 6 bases from V and 4 from J, leaving 12 bases between them. Per germline, CDR1 KGHSH and CDR2 LQKENI. The CDR3 extends over 14 amino acids. In DNA, the CDR3 is TGTGCCAGCTCGGGACAAGCGGTCACCGGGGAGCTGTTTTTT. Amino acids: CASSGQAVTGELFF.

The chain links TRBV5-1 to TRBJ1-2; the D is unclear. Germline V gives CDR1 SGHRS, CDR2 YFSETQ. The V gene lost 5 bases and the J gene lost 0 bases, with 5 bases spanning the gap. The CDR3 contains 12 residues. The CDR3 spells CASREANYGYTF. CDR3 bases: TGCGCCAGCAGGGAGGCTAACTATGGCTACACCTTC.

A remark on this clone: Within the sample, other DNA sequences also encode this same CDR3. The V gene is TRBV10-3, the J gene TRBJ2-2; weak D call: TRBD1 (6 bases). Per the germline V gene, CDR1 is ENHRY and CDR2 is SYGVKD. The CDR3 is 14 amino acids. V lost 4 bases to trimming and J lost 2 bases, with 8 bases between them. The CDR3 DNA is TGTGCCATCAGTGGGACAGCTAACACCGGGGAGCTGTTTTTT. It specifies CAISGTANTGELFF.

V and J are TRBV2 and TRBJ2-5, with no clear D. The V end was cut by 2 bases, the J end by 1 base, with 8 bases between. The length of the CDR3 is 14 residues. Germline CDR1 reads SNHLY; CDR2 reads FYNNEI. The CDR3 region is CASSENLGQETQYF. Here the CDR3 DNA reads TGTGCCAGCAGTGAAAACCTCGGCCAAGAGACCCAGTACTTC.

The chain is built from TRBV18 and TRBJ1-1, with D maybe TRBD1 (6 bases). The CDR3 spans 17 residues. The germline V and J ends were trimmed by 2 bases and 3 bases, with 19 bases remaining between them. Germline CDR1 reads KGHSH; CDR2 reads LQKENI. Written as DNA, the CDR3 is TGTGCCAGCTCACCATCCGTGAGCGGGGGCGCGGACACTGAAGCTTTCTTT. Its protein product is CASSPSVSGGADTEAFF.

The chain links TRBV9 to TRBJ2-3; D may be TRBD2 (6 bases). Germline V CDR1 and CDR2: SGDLS, YYNGEE. V was shortened by 2 bases and J by 0 bases, with 10 bases between the two germline ends. The CDR3 is 15 residues long. Here the CDR3 DNA reads TGTGCCAGCAGCGTTAGCGGACGGAGCACAGATACGCAGTATTTT. Protein sequence: CASSVSGRSTDTQYF.

V gene TRBV7-9 combines with J gene TRBJ1-3, with D possibly TRBD1 on 6 matching bases. Germline V gene sequence: CDR1 SEHNR, CDR2 FQNEAQ (reference sequence). V was clipped by 1 base and J by 0 bases, with 10 bases between them. The CDR3 is 16 amino acids. The CDR3 sequence is CASSLELGASGNTIYF. CDR3 nucleotide sequence: TGTGCCAGCAGCTTAGAATTGGGGGCCTCTGGAAACACCATATATTTT.

The rearrangement uses TRBV27 and TRBJ2-1, with a tentative D call TRBD2 (7 bases). Germline lookup yields CDR1 MNHEY and CDR2 SMNVEV (reference sequence). V lost 3 bases to trimming and J lost 1 base, with 10 bases between them. The CDR3 sequence is 15 residues long. The CDR3 sequence: CASSLAGASYNEQFF. The CDR3 coding sequence is TGTGCCAGCAGTTTGGCGGGGGCATCCTACAATGAGCAGTTCTTC.

V gene TRBV6-5 combines with J gene TRBJ1-2; D is unresolved. Germline CDR1 is MNHEY and CDR2 is SVGAGI. Trimming left V 5 bases short and J 5 bases short, with 12 bases between. The CDR3 has 13 amino acids. The chain's CDR3 is CASSPTVLYGYTF. DNA of the CDR3: TGTGCCAGCAGTCCAACAGTACTTTATGGCTACACCTTC.

This clone was recorded only once. This chain uses TRBV28 with TRBJ2-7; TRBD1 matches at 8 bases. Per germline, CDR1 MDHEN and CDR2 SYDVKM. The CDR3 sequence is 17 residues long. With 2 bases clipped from V and 1 base from J, the junction kept 10 bases outside the gene matches. For the CDR3, the DNA is TGTGCCAGCAGTTTACCAATCGCCTACAGGGGGTCCTACGAGCAGTACTTC. This codes for CASSLPIAYRGSYEQYF. Looking up the rest from reference TRBV28 and TRBJ2-7 gives the full variable domain: DVKVTQSSRYLVKRTGEKVFLECVQDMDHENMFWYRQDPGLGLRLIYFSYDVKMKEKGDIPEGYSVSREKKERFSLILESASTNQTSMYLCASSLPIAYRGSYEQYFGPGTRLTVT.

This clone came up a few times. The rearrangement links TRBV5-1 to TRBJ2-1; TRBD2 aligns across 10 bases. There are 14 residues in the CDR3. The V and J ends lost 6 bases and 8 bases, in that order; junction bases with no gene match: 8. Germline V CDR1 and CDR2: SGHRS, YFSETQ. The CDR3 is CASTRAGGYDEQFF. The CDR3 DNA reads as TGCGCCAGCACTCGAGCGGGAGGGTACGATGAGCAGTTCTTC. Complete variable domain (other parts from reference TRBV5-1 and TRBJ2-1): KAGVTQTPRYLIKTRGQQVTLSCSPISGHRSVSWYQQTPGQGLQFLFEYFSETQRNKGNFPGRFSGRQFSNSRSEMNVSTLELGDSALYLCASTRAGGYDEQFFGPGTRLTVL.

J is TRBJ1-2 and V is TRBV19; no clear D. The CDR3 is 15 residues long. The germline V and J ends were trimmed by 1 base and 4 bases, with 13 bases remaining between them. The germline CDR1 and CDR2 sequences are LNHDA and SQIVND (reference sequence). Here the CDR3 reads CASSIGTGWTYGYTF. The CDR3 DNA follows: TGTGCCAGTAGTATAGGTACGGGGTGGACCTATGGCTACACCTTC.

J is TRBJ1-6 and V is TRBV30; D remains unclear. This CDR3 comprises 16 residues. Looked up from germline, CDR1 is GTSNPN and CDR2 is SVGIG (reference sequence). V shed 0 bases and J shed 5 bases, with 14 bases lying between them. DNA of the CDR3: TGTGCCTGGAGTGTACGTTCCCCCGCGGATAATTCACCCCTCCACTTT. Translated: CAWSVRSPADNSPLHF.

This sequence joins TRBV12-5 and TRBJ2-1, with 14 bases lining up with TRBD2. This CDR3 comprises 20 residues. Germline CDR1 is LGHNT and CDR2 is FRNRAP. V lost 3 bases to trimming and J lost 8 bases; unmatched junction nucleotides: 18. The CDR3 bases are TGTGCTAGTGGTTTCACCACTGAGACTAGCGGGAGGGATGGGGTCGATGAGCAGTTCTTC. This gives the protein CASGFTTETSGRDGVDEQFF. Full variable domain (rest looked up from reference TRBV12-5 and TRBJ2-1): DARVTQTPRHKVTEMGQEVTMRCQPILGHNTVFWYRQTMMQGLELLAYFRNRAPLDDSGMPKDRFSAEMPDATLATLKIQPSEPRDSAVYFCASGFTTETSGRDGVDEQFFGPGTRLTVL.

There are a few counts of this clone. The chain joins TRBV5-1 to TRBJ2-6, with D uncertain. Germline CDR1 reads SGHRS; CDR2 reads YFSETQ. This CDR3 spans 15 amino acids. V lost 0 bases and J lost 0, with 4 bases in between. The CDR3, as DNA: TGCGCCAGCAGCTTGGGGAGCTCTGGGGCCAACGTCCTGACTTTC. Its translation is CASSLGSSGANVLTF.